A selection of T cell receptor beta chains follows, all from one sample in a study of cytomegalovirus exposure and HLA in healthy donors. Clones were sequenced by immunoSEQ multiplex PCR, and TCRdb holds only the in-frame ones, with some missing. Among hundreds of thousands of clones listed, over 60% were seen once. The sample was PBMCs. The receptors come from a man in his late teens or twenties in good health and CMV-seronegative. Both conserved end residues are part of each CDR3. The D gene is left open where the match is weak. Expanded clones are given a class, and other clones once, few, many or no size at all.

clone size	V gene	D gene	J gene	CDR3 DNA	CDR3 protein
.	TRBV18	.	TRBJ1-5	TGTGCCAGCTCACCACCAGGAACAGGTCAGCCCCAGCATTTT	CASSPPGTGQPQHF
.	TRBV7-9	TRBD1	TRBJ1-1	TGTGCCAGCACCCAGGGGGCCGGAGGGAACACTGAAGCTTTCTTT	CASTQGAGGNTEAFF
.	TRBV9	.	TRBJ1-6	TGTGCCAGCAGCGTAGAGGACACTAATTCACCCCTCCACTTT	CASSVEDTNSPLHF
.	TRBV5-4	TRBD2	TRBJ2-7	TGTGCCAGCAGCTTTACAACGCGGGAGGAGTACTTC	CASSFTTREEYF
.	TRBV28	.	TRBJ2-6	TGTGCCAGCAGTAAACGGACAGCCTCTGGGGCCAACGTCCTGACTTTC	CASSKRTASGANVLTF
.	TRBV28	.	TRBJ2-7	TGTGCCAGCCGAGGTAGTGGGAGTGAGTCCTACGAGCAGTACTTC	CASRGSGSESYEQYF
.	TRBV30	TRBD1	TRBJ1-4	TGTGCCTGGGGATCAGGGGGCGGAGAAAAACTGTTTTTT	CAWGSGGGEKLFF
.	TRBV18	TRBD1	TRBJ1-4	TGTGCCAGCTCACCAGAGGACAGGGGGCATGAAAAACTGTTTTTT	CASSPEDRGHEKLFF
.	TRBV30	TRBD2	TRBJ2-3	TGTGCCTGGAGCCCCATAGCGGGAGCAACAGATACGCAGTATTTT	CAWSPIAGATDTQYF
.	TRBV10-3	TRBD1	TRBJ1-1	TGTGCCATCTCAGGCCCGGGACAGGAGACTGAAGCTTTCTTT	CAISGPGQETEAFF
few	TRBV7-9	TRBD1	TRBJ1-2	TGTGCCAGCACCCGCTCGGGACAGTTACATTATGGCTACACCTTC	CASTRSGQLHYGYTF
.	TRBV19	TRBD1	TRBJ2-4	TGTGCCAGTAGTGAGACAGGGAACGGGGCCAAAAACATTCAGTACTTC	CASSETGNGAKNIQYF
.	TRBV14	TRBD2	TRBJ2-2	TGTGCCAGCAGCCAAGTGGGACTAGCGGTCCCCGGGGAGCTGTTTTTT	CASSQVGLAVPGELFF
.	TRBV30	TRBD1	TRBJ2-6	TGTGCCTGGAGTGTGGGGACAGGGGTAACAGGGGCCAACGTCCTGACTTTC	CAWSVGTGVTGANVLTF
.	TRBV5-4	TRBD1	TRBJ1-1	TGTGCCAGCAGCTTGGGAGGACAGGGAACTGAAGCTTTCTTT	CASSLGGQGTEAFF
.	TRBV6-5	TRBD1	TRBJ1-4	TGTGCCAGCAGCACTCTAACAGGGGCTAATGAAAAACTGTTTTTT	CASSTLTGANEKLFF
.	TRBV4-3	TRBD2	TRBJ2-1	TGCGCCAGCAGCCAAGAACAACCCTGGACTAGTGGGCTCTACAATGAGCAGTTCTTC	CASSQEQPWTSGLYNEQFF
.	TRBV9	TRBD1	TRBJ1-1	TGTGCCAGCAGCCCAAGGGGACAGACCATGAACACTGAAGCTTTCTTT	CASSPRGQTMNTEAFF
.	TRBV7-9	TRBD1	TRBJ2-1	TGTGCCAGCAGCTTAGCGGACAGGGGGGCCAATGAGCAGTTCTTC	CASSLADRGANEQFF
.	TRBV19	.	TRBJ1-4	TGTGCCAGTAGTACCCCAGGGAGGGAAAAACTGTTTTTT	CASSTPGREKLFF
.	TRBV7-2	TRBD2	TRBJ2-3	TGTGCCAGCAGCTCCCGGGGGTTGCGGGAGAAGGATACGCAGTATTTT	CASSSRGLREKDTQYF
.	TRBV6-5	.	TRBJ1-5	TGTGCCAGCAGTTCCGGGGGGAGTGATCAGCCCCAGCATTTT	CASSSGGSDQPQHF
.	TRBV29-1	TRBD1	TRBJ2-7	TGCAGCGTTATGGGACAGGGTTGGACGACTTACGAGCAGTACTTC	CSVMGQGWTTYEQYF
.	TRBV2	.	TRBJ1-2	TGTGCCAGCAGTGGTGACAGAAACTATGGCTACACCTTC	CASSGDRNYGYTF
.	TRBV4-3	.	TRBJ1-2	TGCGCCAGCAGCCAAGAGTGGGGGGGTGAACGTGGCTACACCTTC	CASSQEWGGERGYTF
.	TRBV6-1	.	TRBJ2-7	TGTGCCAGCAGACCGGTTAAGGGGCGTGGGGACGAGCAGTACTTC	CASRPVKGRGDEQYF
once	TRBV4-1	.	TRBJ2-7	TGCGCCAGCAGCCCGGGGGGCCACGAGCAGTACTTC	CASSPGGHEQYF
.	TRBV28	TRBD1	TRBJ2-7	TGTGCCAGCAGCTCGACAGGGGGCCACTCCTACGAGCAGTACTTC	CASSSTGGHSYEQYF
.	TRBV2	.	TRBJ2-2	TGTGCCAGCAGTGAACCGTCGAACACCGGGGAGCTGTTTTTT	CASSEPSNTGELFF
.	TRBV7-6	.	TRBJ2-3	TGTGCCAGCAGCTTCGAGACGGGGAGGAACACAGATACGCAGTATTTT	CASSFETGRNTDTQYF
.	TRBV6-1	TRBD1	TRBJ1-2	TGTGCCAGCAGTGATCCGGGACAGGACTATGGCTACACCTTC	CASSDPGQDYGYTF
.	TRBV28	.	TRBJ2-7	TGTGCCAGCAGTTTCCCCTATAGTGGGCCTCCCTACGAGCAGTACTTC	CASSFPYSGPPYEQYF
.	TRBV4-3	.	TRBJ1-1	TGCGCCAGCAGTCAAGATAGAGGGGAGGCTGAAGCTTTCTTT	CASSQDRGEAEAFF
.	TRBV9	TRBD1	TRBJ1-5	TGTGCCAGCAGCGCGACAGGGAACAATCAGCCCCAGCATTTT	CASSATGNNQPQHF
.	TRBV9	TRBD2	TRBJ2-3	TGTGCCAGCAGCGTAGAGGCGGGAGGGCTCTCAGATACGCAGTATTTT	CASSVEAGGLSDTQYF
once	TRBV27	.	TRBJ2-7	TGTGCCAGCAGTTTCTGGACATCTCAAGAGCAGTACTTC	CASSFWTSQEQYF
.	TRBV6-4	TRBD2	TRBJ2-1	TGTGCCAGCAGAGAGCTAGCGGGAGGGGGTGAGCAGTTCTTC	CASRELAGGGEQFF
.	TRBV4-3	TRBD2	TRBJ2-1	TGCGCCAGCAGCCAAGATATTAGCGGGAGGAGCAATGAGCAGTTCTTC	CASSQDISGRSNEQFF
few	TRBV4-3	.	TRBJ1-4	TGCGCCAGCAGCCAAGCTCGGGAAAATGAAAAACTGTTTTTT	CASSQARENEKLFF
few	TRBV30	.	TRBJ1-1	TGTGCCTGGAGAACGGGGGACACTGAAGCTTTCTTT	CAWRTGDTEAFF
.	TRBV4-1	TRBD1	TRBJ1-4	TGCGCCAGCAGCCCACAGACAGGGGAATTTGAAAAACTGTTTTTT	CASSPQTGEFEKLFF